These 28 T cell receptor beta chains originate from one sample sequenced in a study of cytomegalovirus exposure and HLA in healthy donors. The PCR used 60 Vbeta and 13 Jbeta primers. TCRdb's copy holds only in-frame clones and misses some; the assay was immunoSEQ multiplex PCR. The sample holds over 110,000 clones. The sequencing sample was made of PBMCs. Receptors originate from a male donor in good health and CMV-seronegative.

V is TRBV2 and J is TRBJ2-5; TRBD1 is a possible D gene (5 bases). Looked up from germline, CDR1 is SNHLY and CDR2 is FYNNEI. The CDR3 is made up of 15 amino acids. Trimming took 8 bases from V and 5 from J, leaving 21 bases between them. DNA for the CDR3: TGTGCCAGCGGGTTGGGGCAGAACGGGCTTGAGACCCAGTACTTC. Its protein is CASGLGQNGLETQYF.

The genes are TRBV29-1 and TRBJ2-1; no clear D. The CDR3 sequence is 10 residues long. Germline CDR1 is SQVTM and CDR2 is ANQGSEA. V lost 2 bases and J 10 bases, leaving 6 bases between the germline ends. In nucleotides, the CDR3 is TGCAGCGTTGAATTGAGGGAGCAGTTCTTC. This gives the protein CSVELREQFF.

The chain links TRBV19 to TRBJ2-1; tentative D call: TRBD2 (6 bases). The CDR3 is 18 amino acids. Trimming pared 5 bases from V and 1 base from J, leaving 21 bases between. The germline CDR1 and CDR2 sequences are LNHDA and SQIVND (reference sequence). The CDR3 DNA reads as TGTGCCAGTAGTCCCCTGATGAGGGGAGGCATTTCCTACAATGAGCAGTTCTTC. Amino acid sequence: CASSPLMRGGISYNEQFF.

The chain links TRBV2 to TRBJ1-2; possibly TRBD1 for D (6 bases). V shed 2 bases and J shed 9 bases, with 7 bases lying between them. Germline loops: CDR1 SNHLY, CDR2 FYNNEI. The CDR3 covers 11 residues. The CDR3 region has the DNA TGTGCCAGCAGTGAATGGGACAGCTACACCTTC. Residues: CASSEWDSYTF.

This chain links TRBV11-3 with TRBJ1-2; 8 bases line up with TRBD1. Germline loops: CDR1 SGHNT, CDR2 YENEEA. This CDR3 is built from 13 residues. J was trimmed by 7 bases and V by 8 bases; bases with no gene match: 9. The CDR3 here is CASQGQGAGGYTF. The CDR3 DNA sequence: TGTGCCAGCCAGGGGCAGGGGGCCGGTGGCTACACCTTC.

The chain combines TRBV18 with TRBJ2-1, with TRBD1 matching 9 bases. The CDR3 has 16 amino acids. Germline CDR1 is KGHSH and CDR2 is LQKENI. J lost 9 bases, V lost 6 bases, and 15 bases had no gene match. The CDR3 sequence: CASSLMTGGRESEQFF. CDR3 DNA: TGTGCCAGCTCCCTTATGACAGGGGGAAGGGAGAGTGAGCAGTTCTTC.

The gene calls are TRBV2 and TRBJ2-2; 10 bases match TRBD2. The CDR3 is made up of 15 amino acids. Germline lookup yields CDR1 SNHLY and CDR2 FYNNEI. The junction had 7 bases not matched to a gene; V was cut back by 4 bases and J by 8 bases. CDR3 sequence reads: CASSALAGGRGELFF. Here the CDR3 DNA reads TGTGCCAGCAGTGCGTTAGCGGGAGGTCGGGGGGAGCTGTTTTTT.

This chain uses TRBV5-1 with TRBJ2-1; unclear D gene. V dropped 1 base and J dropped 5 bases, with 13 bases sitting between them. The CDR3 is 15 amino acids. In germline, CDR1 is SGHRS, CDR2 YFSETQ. DNA of the CDR3: TGCGCCAGCAGCTTGAATCTACCTCCTAACAATGAGCAGTTCTTC. Amino acid sequence: CASSLNLPPNNEQFF. Looking up the rest from reference TRBV5-1 and TRBJ2-1 gives the full variable domain: KAGVTQTPRYLIKTRGQQVTLSCSPISGHRSVSWYQQTPGQGLQFLFEYFSETQRNKGNFPGRFSGRQFSNSRSEMNVSTLELGDSALYLCASSLNLPPNNEQFFGPGTRLTVL.

V and J are TRBV14 and TRBJ2-3; 9 bases line up with TRBD2. Per germline, CDR1 SGHDN and CDR2 FVKESK. J gave up 2 bases and V 2 bases, and 2 bases lay outside the gene matches. The CDR3 sequence is 15 residues long. The CDR3 coding sequence is TGTGCCAGCAGCCAATGGACTAGCGACACAGATACGCAGTATTTT. Its translation is CASSQWTSDTDTQYF. Looking up the rest from reference TRBV14 and TRBJ2-3 gives the full variable domain: EAGVTQFPSHSVIEKGQTVTLRCDPISGHDNLYWYRRVMGKEIKFLLHFVKESKQDESGMPNNRFLAERTGGTYSTLKVQPAELEDSGVYFCASSQWTSDTDTQYFGPGTRLTVL.

This chain links TRBV2 with TRBJ1-1; D possibly corresponds to TRBD1 (5 bases). Deletions cut 3 bases from V and 4 bases from J, with 12 bases between. The V gene's germline CDR1 is SNHLY and CDR2 FYNNEI. This CDR3 spans 14 amino acids. This CDR3 is CASSDPGGGTEAFF. As DNA, the CDR3 is TGTGCCAGCAGTGACCCGGGGGGAGGCACTGAAGCTTTCTTT.

This chain links TRBV30 with TRBJ1-1; D unclear. Germline V gene sequence: CDR1 GTSNPN, CDR2 SVGIG (reference sequence). V dropped 0 bases and J dropped 1 base, with 24 bases sitting between them. The CDR3 consists of 19 residues. The CDR3 protein is CAWSVGIATWSVTNTEAFF. In DNA, the CDR3 is TGTGCCTGGAGTGTAGGGATAGCGACATGGTCGGTCACGAACACTGAAGCTTTCTTT.

The J gene is TRBJ2-7, the V gene TRBV7-2, with a possible D match to TRBD1 (6 bases). V gave up 4 bases and J gave up 3 bases, with 13 bases separating them. The CDR3 contains 14 residues. CDR1 is SGHTA, CDR2 FQGNSA, per germline. The CDR3 sequence is CASSSNRVHYEQYF. CDR3 bases: TGTGCCAGCAGCTCTAACAGGGTCCACTACGAGCAGTACTTC.

This sequence joins TRBV9 and TRBJ1-4; D gene uncertain. The length of the CDR3 is 14 residues. CDR1 is SGDLS and CDR2 is YYNGEE in the germline V gene. V lost 2 bases and J 0 bases, leaving 5 bases between the germline ends. The CDR3 region is CASSVGPTNEKLFF. CDR3 nucleotides: TGTGCCAGCAGCGTGGGCCCAACTAATGAAAAACTGTTTTTT. The full variable domain, completed using reference TRBV9 and TRBJ1-4, is DSGVTQTPKHLITATGQRVTLRCSPRSGDLSVYWYQQSLDQGLQFLIQYYNGEERAKGNILERFSAQQFPDLHSELNLSSLELGDSALYFCASSVGPTNEKLFFGSGTQLSVL.

This rearrangement joins TRBV28 to TRBJ1-2; 8 nucleotides line up with TRBD1. The CDR3 runs 15 residues. With V trimmed by 6 bases and J by 4 bases, 10 bases remained unmatched. The germline V gene encodes CDR1 MDHEN and CDR2 SYDVKM. The CDR3 coding sequence is TGTGCCAGCAGACTAGGACAGGGAGTTGGCTATGGCTACACCTTC. It translates to CASRLGQGVGYGYTF.

V and J are TRBV27 and TRBJ2-3, with 8 bases aligning to TRBD1. Per germline, CDR1 MNHEY and CDR2 SMNVEV (reference sequence). V shed 2 bases and J 1 base; nucleotides not matched to a gene: 2. CDR3 length: 15 residues. The CDR3 sequence: CASSLNRGGTDTQYF. Written as DNA, the CDR3 is TGTGCCAGCAGTTTAAACAGGGGGGGCACAGATACGCAGTATTTT.

This chain connects TRBV18 to TRBJ1-6, with D tentatively TRBD1 (5 bases). The CDR3 spans 16 residues. Germline V gene lookup returns CDR1 KGHSH and CDR2 LQKENI. The V gene lost 6 bases and the J gene lost 5 bases, with 17 bases spanning the gap. The CDR3 loop reads CASSPTQQVHNSPLHF. The CDR3 nucleotides are TGTGCCAGCTCCCCAACCCAACAGGTTCATAATTCACCCCTCCACTTT.

The genes are TRBV28 and TRBJ2-4; D uncertain. With 2 bases removed from V and 0 bases from J, the gap between germline ends came to 5 bases. The V gene's germline CDR1 is MDHEN and CDR2 SYDVKM. The CDR3 has 14 residues. The CDR3 DNA reads as TGTGCCAGCAGTTTAGGCGGAGCCAAAAACATTCAGTACTTC. It translates to CASSLGGAKNIQYF.

V gene TRBV5-4 combines with J gene TRBJ2-3; possible D gene TRBD1, 6 bases. The length of the CDR3 is 14 residues. V was trimmed by 4 bases and J by 2 bases, leaving 11 bases between them. CDR1 and CDR2 from the germline V gene are SGHNT and YYREEE (reference sequence). CDR3 coding DNA: TGTGCCAGCAGCCAAGGGGGAGACACAGATACGCAGTATTTT. Amino acid sequence: CASSQGGDTDTQYF.

In DNA, the CDR3 is TGTGCCAGCAGCCGCGGGACAGGGGTTATCTACGAGCAGTACTTC. Protein sequence: CASSRGTGVIYEQYF. The rearrangement joins TRBV5-8 to TRBJ2-7; TRBD1 matches 10 bases. The CDR3 runs 15 residues. V shed 4 bases and J 3 bases; nucleotides not matched to a gene: 7. Germline V CDR1 and CDR2: SGHTS, YDEGEE.

The CDR3 spells CASSPLTVNTEAFF. The CDR3 nucleotides read TGTGCCAGCTCACCACTAACAGTGAACACTGAAGCTTTCTTT. V gene TRBV18 combines with J gene TRBJ1-1; no clear D gene. The CDR3 has 14 residues. V was cut by 1 base and J by 0 bases, with 6 bases left in between. CDR1 is KGHSH and CDR2 is LQKENI in the germline V gene.

The chain uses TRBV6-4 and TRBJ2-1, with TRBD2 matching over 10 bases. V gave up 0 bases and J gave up 5 bases; unmatched junction bases: 4. The germline gives CDR1 MRHNA, CDR2 SNTAGT. CDR3 length: 16 residues. CDR3: CASSDSFLAGDNEQFF. CDR3 DNA: TGTGCCAGCAGTGACTCGTTTCTAGCGGGAGACAATGAGCAGTTCTTC.

The V gene is TRBV19, the J gene TRBJ1-2, with D perhaps TRBD1 (6 bases). Germline CDR1 is LNHDA and CDR2 is SQIVND (reference sequence). There are 14 residues in the CDR3. The V end was cut by 3 bases, the J end by 8 bases, with 16 bases between. The CDR3, as DNA: TGTGCCAGTAGTATGGACAGAACGGGTGGGGGCTACACCTTC. Protein sequence: CASSMDRTGGGYTF.

The rearrangement links TRBV18 to TRBJ1-1; a possible D gene is TRBD1 (5 bases). Trimming stripped 3 bases from V and 2 bases from J, with 19 bases between. Germline CDR1 is KGHSH and CDR2 is LQKENI. The CDR3 sequence is 17 residues long. This CDR3 is CASSPRDSEGLNTEAFF. CDR3 DNA sequence: TGTGCCAGCTCACCCAGGGACTCGGAGGGTCTAAACACTGAAGCTTTCTTT.

The chain links TRBV28 to TRBJ1-2, with unresolved D. Germline V gene sequence: CDR1 MDHEN, CDR2 SYDVKM. Deletions cut 7 bases from V and 0 bases from J, with 9 bases between. The CDR3 loop spans 13 amino acids. CDR3 amino acids: CASNAGTNYGYTF. CDR3 coding DNA: TGTGCCAGCAACGCGGGAACTAACTATGGCTACACCTTC.

This chain joins TRBV6-1 and TRBJ2-1; D is uncertain. The CDR3 has 14 residues. Germline V CDR1 and CDR2: MNHNS, SASEGT. Between the trimmed V and J ends, which lost 9 bases and 2 bases, there was a span of 14 bases. The DNA of the CDR3 is TGTGCCAGTTTGGAGTCGGCACCCTACAATGAGCAGTTCTTC. Protein: CASLESAPYNEQFF.

The chain links TRBV5-1 to TRBJ2-3; D unclear. Germline V gene data show CDR1 as SGHRS and CDR2 as YFSETQ. Between the trimmed V and J ends, which lost 0 bases and 6 bases, there was a span of 17 bases. This CDR3 has 16 amino acids. CDR3 loop: CASSLASSVRVDTQYF. The CDR3 DNA follows: TGCGCCAGCAGCTTGGCCTCGAGCGTTCGAGTGGATACGCAGTATTTT.

V and J are TRBV7-9 and TRBJ2-1; TRBD1 matches 7 bases. CDR3 size: 15 residues. V dropped 4 bases and J dropped 8; count of bases not matched to a gene: 11. Germline CDR1 SEHNR, CDR2 FQNEAQ (reference sequence). The CDR3 DNA follows: TGTGCCAGCAGCTCCGGGACAGTGGCACAGGATGAGCAGTTCTTC. Its protein is CASSSGTVAQDEQFF.

The chain has TRBV13 and TRBJ2-1; 9 nucleotides match TRBD2. Germline lookup yields CDR1 PRHDT and CDR2 FYEKMQ (reference sequence). The junction had 13 bases not matched to a gene; V was cut back by 4 bases and J by 0 bases. The CDR3 is made up of 19 amino acids. The DNA for the CDR3 is TGTGCCAGCAGCTCACAAGAGGGTAGCGGGAGCAGCTCCTACAATGAGCAGTTCTTC. Translation gives CASSSQEGSGSSSYNEQFF.